The 16 T cell receptor beta chains in this list originate from one sample, sequenced in a study of PD-L1 blockade in urothelial cancer. Using immunoSEQ multiplex PCR, the repertoire was profiled, and TCRdb retains in-frame clones only, with some absent. The data contain over 45,000 clones, approximately 86% of them seen just once; the ten biggest clones take up less than 3%. Here the sequenced sample was PBMCs, taken around atezolizumab (anti-PD-L1) treatment. Receptors originate from a man aged 50 to 60 with urothelial cancer.

V and J are TRBV27 and TRBJ1-1; no firm D call. The germline V gene encodes CDR1 MNHEY and CDR2 SMNVEV (reference sequence). This CDR3 is built from 14 residues. Trimming left V 2 bases short and J 5 bases short, with 12 bases between. The CDR3 sequence: CASSLRVRGTEAFF. CDR3 DNA sequence: TGTGCCAGCAGTTTACGGGTTAGAGGAACTGAAGCTTTCTTT.

The chain carries TRBV5-1 and TRBJ1-2; 8 bases agree with TRBD1. The ends lost 2 bases at V and 7 bases at J; junction bases unmatched: 1. The CDR3 runs 12 residues. The germline CDR1 and CDR2 sequences are SGHRS and YFSETQ. The CDR3 sequence: CASSLTGGGYTF. DNA of the CDR3: TGCGCCAGCAGCTTAACAGGGGGTGGCTACACCTTC.

The CDR3 DNA is TGTGCCAGTACGGTCACGGGGAAAAACTATGGCTACACCTTC. Translated, it gives CASTVTGKNYGYTF. V and J are TRBV19 and TRBJ1-2; no reliable D call. The CDR3 loop spans 14 amino acids. Germline loops: CDR1 LNHDA, CDR2 SQIVND (reference sequence). Trimming stripped 7 bases from V and 2 bases from J, with 14 bases between.

This sequence joins TRBV11-2 and TRBJ2-1; 7 positions match TRBD2. Germline V gene data show CDR1 as SGHAT and CDR2 as FQNNGV. V was pared by 7 bases and J by 2 bases, with 11 bases of the junction left unmatched. This CDR3 is 16 amino acids long. CDR3 sequence reads: CASTLGRGSPYNEQFF. The CDR3 region has the DNA TGTGCCAGCACCCTAGGACGCGGGAGTCCCTACAATGAGCAGTTCTTC. Supplemented by reference TRBV11-2 and TRBJ2-1, the full variable domain reads EAGVAQSPRYKIIEKRQSVAFWCNPISGHATLYWYQQILGQGPKLLIQFQNNGVVDDSQLPKDRFSAERLKGVDSTLKIQPAKLEDSAVYLCASTLGRGSPYNEQFFGPGTRLTVL.

The chain carries TRBV2 and TRBJ2-5; TRBD1 matches at 10 bases. Germline-derived CDR1 and CDR2 are SNHLY and FYNNEI. With V trimmed by 7 bases and J by 0 bases, 8 bases remained unmatched. CDR3 length equals 16 residues. CDR3 sequence: CASTLGGTGDQETQYF. As DNA, the CDR3 is TGTGCCAGCACCTTAGGCGGGACAGGGGACCAAGAGACCCAGTACTTC.

This rearrangement joins TRBV7-9 to TRBJ2-2; 8 positions match TRBD2. The V gene end was trimmed by 2 bases and the J gene end by 6 bases; junction bases not matched to a gene: 8. CDR1 SEHNR and CDR2 FQNEAQ come from the germline V gene (reference sequence). The CDR3 runs 16 residues. The DNA of the CDR3 is TGTGCCAGCAGCTTACGGGCGGGAGGCCAGGCCGGGGAGCTGTTTTTT. Its protein is CASSLRAGGQAGELFF.

V usage is TRBV6-1 and J usage is TRBJ2-3, with 10 bases fitting TRBD2. V shed 4 bases, J shed 6 bases, and the junction held 19 bases outside the gene matches. CDR3 size: 19 residues. CDR1 is MNHNS and CDR2 is SASEGT in the germline V gene. The CDR3 nucleotides are TGTGCCAGCAGTGGACTGATATCTTTACTAGCGGGATCTTTGGATACGCAGTATTTT. Translated, it gives CASSGLISLLAGSLDTQYF.

The rearrangement links TRBV4-1 to TRBJ2-3; TRBD2 agrees at 8 bases. Germline loops: CDR1 MGHRA, CDR2 YSYEKL. The CDR3 has 15 residues. The junction had 7 bases not matched to a gene; V was cut back by 3 bases and J by 5 bases. The CDR3 region is CASSQGAGGGDTQYF. In DNA, the CDR3 is TGCGCCAGCAGCCAGGGGGCGGGAGGTGGAGATACGCAGTATTTT.

This chain uses TRBV19 with TRBJ1-6; the D is unclear. From germline, CDR1 is LNHDA and CDR2 SQIVND (reference sequence). The V and J ends lost 4 bases and 0 bases respectively, with 16 bases between them. CDR3 size: 18 residues. The CDR3 bases are TGTGCCAGTAGTACGGAGTTATTGGGGAGCTCCTATAATTCACCCCTCCACTTT. Protein sequence: CASSTELLGSSYNSPLHF.

The chain couples TRBV5-1 to TRBJ2-7; 7 nucleotides align to TRBD2. Germline assignment: CDR1 SGHRS and CDR2 YFSETQ. With V trimmed by 0 bases and J by 1 base, 7 bases remained unmatched. The CDR3 extends over 16 amino acids. CDR3 sequence reads: CASSLELAARSYEQYF. CDR3 in DNA: TGCGCCAGCAGCTTGGAGCTAGCGGCAAGATCCTACGAGCAGTACTTC.

The chain couples TRBV18 to TRBJ1-2; TRBD1 agrees at 9 bases. V lost 3 bases, J lost 7 bases, and 6 bases stayed unmatched. Germline CDR1 and CDR2: KGHSH and LQKENI. The CDR3 totals 14 residues. This CDR3 reads CASSPGQGAGGYTF. In nucleotides, the CDR3 is TGTGCCAGCTCACCGGGACAGGGAGCCGGTGGCTACACCTTC.

V gene TRBV7-9 combines with J gene TRBJ1-6, with D tentatively TRBD1 (6 bases). This CDR3 has 13 amino acids. V was cut by 3 bases and J by 9 bases, with 9 bases left in between. The germline CDR1 and CDR2 sequences are SEHNR and FQNEAQ (reference sequence). The CDR3 protein is CASSFDRISPLHF. In nucleotides, the CDR3 is TGTGCCAGCAGCTTCGACAGGATTTCACCCCTCCACTTT.

This chain connects TRBV6-5 to TRBJ1-5; 8 nucleotides match TRBD1. The J segment lost 4 bases and the V segment lost 6 bases, leaving 5 bases of the junction unmatched. The CDR3 length is 14 residues. CDR1 and CDR2 from the germline V gene are MNHEY and SVGAGI. The CDR3 DNA is TGTGCCAGCAGCCGACAGGGGACGAATCAGCCCCAGCATTTT. This encodes CASSRQGTNQPQHF.

The V and J genes are TRBV6-4 and TRBJ2-3, with 12 positions matching TRBD2. V gave up 5 bases and J gave up 2 bases; unmatched junction bases: 8. Germline CDR1 is MRHNA and CDR2 is SNTAGT. The CDR3 runs to 17 residues. CDR3 region: CASSPLAGGGATDTQYF. The DNA of the CDR3 is TGTGCCAGCAGTCCGCTAGCGGGAGGGGGTGCCACAGATACGCAGTATTTT.

The chain couples TRBV6-1 to TRBJ2-3; D unclear. The CDR3 sequence is 16 residues long. Trimming shortened V by 1 base and J by 2 bases, and 13 bases separated the two germline ends. CDR1 and CDR2 (germline): MNHNS, SASEGT. CDR3 protein: CASSEDWWRSTDTQYF. The CDR3 nucleotides are TGTGCCAGCAGTGAAGACTGGTGGAGATCCACAGATACGCAGTATTTT.

The chain has TRBV5-1 and TRBJ1-1, with D tentatively TRBD1 (6 bases). The CDR3 length is 15 residues. Germline V gene data show CDR1 as SGHRS and CDR2 as YFSETQ. The V gene lost 3 bases and the J gene lost 0 bases, with 12 bases spanning the gap. CDR3 in amino acids: CASSYGTTMNTEAFF. DNA of the CDR3: TGCGCCAGCAGCTACGGGACAACCATGAACACTGAAGCTTTCTTT.